The 14 T cell receptor beta chains listed next were all sequenced from one sample in a study of OX40 agonist ivuxolimab in advanced cancers. Repertoires were generated with immunoSEQ multiplex PCR, while TCRdb's copy carries only in-frame clones and drops some. This table has about 44,000 clones, 85% to 90% appearing once. The material was CD4+ or CD8+ T cells sorted from blood, obtained in a trial of the OX40 agonist ivuxolimab. The source of these receptors is an adult with an advanced solid tumor such as melanoma, head and neck, liver or kidney cancer.

On this clone: A junction end diverges from the germline sequence, so it may reflect a read error. The V gene is TRBV6-4, the J gene TRBJ1-4, with TRBD1 as a possible D gene (6 bases). This CDR3 has 9 residues. Germline V gives CDR1 MRHNA, CDR2 SNTAGT. The CDR3 reads CATRDKGIF. CDR3 sequence (DNA): TGTGCCACCCGGGACAAGGGAATTTTT.

The chain recombines TRBV7-9 with TRBJ2-3; D is uncertain. Trimming cost V 1 base and J 5 bases, with 4 bases left between them. The CDR3 is 12 residues long. Looked up from germline, CDR1 is SEHNR and CDR2 is FQNEAQ (reference sequence). The CDR3 DNA is TGTGCCAGCAGCTTAGGCGTAGATACGCAGTATTTT. Encoded protein: CASSLGVDTQYF.

The chain employs TRBV30 and TRBJ1-2; no definite D call. The length of the CDR3 is 15 residues. Germline CDR1 reads GTSNPN; CDR2 reads SVGIG (reference sequence). V lost 1 base, J lost 4 bases, and 16 bases lay in between. Here the CDR3 reads CAWSAPEVFGYGYTF. CDR3 nucleotides: TGTGCCTGGAGTGCCCCAGAGGTTTTCGGCTATGGCTACACCTTC.

The J gene is TRBJ2-1, the V gene TRBV4-3; D is unresolved. From germline, CDR1 is LGHNA and CDR2 YSLEER. Trimming stripped 1 base from V and 8 bases from J, with 9 bases between. The CDR3 loop spans 13 amino acids. Written as DNA, the CDR3 is TGCGCCAGCAGCCAAGGGCTCGACTATGAGCAGTTCTTC. Translated, it gives CASSQGLDYEQFF.

The chain recombines TRBV25-1 with TRBJ1-2, with 7 bases identical to TRBD1. The junction had 12 bases not matched to a gene; V was cut back by 4 bases and J by 13 bases. Germline CDR1 and CDR2: MGHDK and SYGVNS. The CDR3 is 13 amino acids. CDR3 bases: TGTGCCAGCAGTGCCCAAAACAGGGGTAAACGCACCTTC. As protein: CASSAQNRGKRTF.

The CDR3 DNA sequence: TGTGCCACCAGCCCTTCTTATGGCGGGGGGCCCTACGAGCAGTACTTC. The encoded protein is CATSPSYGGGPYEQYF. The chain links TRBV15 to TRBJ2-7, with TRBD2 identical over 8 bases. Losses at the gene ends were 5 bases for V and 2 bases for J; bases not matched to a gene: 11. The germline V gene has CDR1 LNHNV and CDR2 YYDKDF (reference sequence). CDR3 length equals 16 residues.

The V gene is TRBV28, the J gene TRBJ1-1; no clear D gene. This CDR3 contains 12 residues. The germline gives CDR1 MDHEN, CDR2 SYDVKM. V shed 6 bases and J shed 4 bases, with 9 bases lying between them. CDR3 residues: CASSEIATEAFF. The CDR3 DNA follows: TGTGCCAGCAGCGAAATAGCCACTGAAGCTTTCTTT.

CDR3 residues: CASSPTLPGETQYF. Written as DNA, the CDR3 is TGTGCCAGCAGCCCGACTCTACCAGGGGAGACCCAGTACTTC. The chain uses TRBV13 and TRBJ2-5, with D maybe TRBD1 (5 bases). The CDR3 has 14 residues. V shed 5 bases and J shed 5 bases, with 15 bases lying between them. The germline gives CDR1 PRHDT, CDR2 FYEKMQ (reference sequence). Together with reference TRBV13 and TRBJ2-5, the CDR3 gives the full variable domain: AAGVIQSPRHLIKEKRETATLKCYPIPRHDTVYWYQQGPGQDPQFLISFYEKMQSDKGSIPDRFSAQQFSDYHSELNMSSLELGDSALYFCASSPTLPGETQYFGPGTRLLVL.

This clone was seen only once. The genes are TRBV25-1 and TRBJ1-1, with D uncertain. With 6 bases removed from V and 11 bases from J, the gap between germline ends came to 13 bases. CDR1 and CDR2 (germline): MGHDK, SYGVNS. The CDR3 loop spans 11 amino acids. CDR3 residues: CASREASGAFF. In DNA form, the CDR3 reads TGTGCCAGCAGGGAGGCAAGTGGGGCTTTCTTT.

The J gene is TRBJ2-7, the V gene TRBV28, with 12 nucleotides matching TRBD2. CDR1 and CDR2 (germline): MDHEN, SYDVKM. With V trimmed by 11 bases and J by 7 bases, 12 bases remained unmatched. CDR3 length: 14 amino acids. CDR3 coding DNA: TGTGCCGGTGCCGGGACTAGCGGGTCGTGGGAGCAGTACTTC. Translating it yields CAGAGTSGSWEQYF.

V gene TRBV10-3 combines with J gene TRBJ2-1, with 11 bases identical to TRBD1. The CDR3 is 12 amino acids. CDR1 ENHRY and CDR2 SYGVKD come from the germline V gene. Germline trimming cut 8 bases from V and 9 bases from J; bases unmatched to any gene: 3. CDR3 region: CAILGTGGEQFF. CDR3 nucleotide sequence: TGTGCCATCCTGGGGACAGGGGGTGAGCAGTTCTTC.

In its sample, this clone was seen once. This chain connects TRBV4-1 to TRBJ1-1; D is perhaps TRBD1 (5 bases). With 4 bases removed from V and 1 base from J, the gap between germline ends came to 13 bases. Germline V gene lookup returns CDR1 MGHRA and CDR2 YSYEKL. The CDR3 runs 15 residues. Here the CDR3 reads CASSPPGVGNTEAFF. In DNA form, the CDR3 reads TGCGCCAGCAGCCCCCCGGGGGTCGGGAACACTGAAGCTTTCTTT.

The chain couples TRBV4-1 to TRBJ2-2, with D possibly matching TRBD2 (5 bases). V lost 1 base, J lost 8 bases, and 8 bases lay in between. The CDR3 has 13 amino acids. Germline CDR1 reads MGHRA; CDR2 reads YSYEKL. For the CDR3, the DNA is TGCGCCAGCAGCCAAGGAGAGCGGGGGGAGCTGTTTTTT. Translating it yields CASSQGERGELFF.

The V call is TRBV5-1, the J call TRBJ2-5, with 11 bases fitting TRBD2. Germline V gene data show CDR1 as SGHRS and CDR2 as YFSETQ. The junction had 8 bases not matched to a gene; V was cut back by 3 bases and J by 1 base. There are 17 residues in the CDR3. CDR3 bases: TGCGCCAGCAGCTCCTACCCTAGCGGGGGGTTCCAAGAGACCCAGTACTTC. Translation: CASSSYPSGGFQETQYF. Complete variable domain (other parts from reference TRBV5-1 and TRBJ2-5): KAGVTQTPRYLIKTRGQQVTLSCSPISGHRSVSWYQQTPGQGLQFLFEYFSETQRNKGNFPGRFSGRQFSNSRSEMNVSTLELGDSALYLCASSSYPSGGFQETQYFGPGTRLLVL.